The clone carrying this TCR beta chain was observed a handful of times. The second PCR ran about 6 to 12 cycles with a sample-barcoded 5' primer and J-beta primers. Every molecule of cDNA carried a tag from a template-switch adaptor with 12 random nucleotides. TCRdb re-called the 5' RACE reads with MiXCR, one entry per CDR3 protein. The sample has hundreds of thousands of distinct CDR3 sequences; about 55% are singletons. The sample originates from a study of blood T cells in healthy people across ages. The J segment lost 14 bases and the V segment lost 6 bases, leaving 19 bases of the junction unmatched. CDR3 length: 14 residues. In germline, CDR1 is SQVTM, CDR2 ANQGSEA.

This clonotype was sampled from a man older than 75 in good health. J is TRBJ2-3 and V is TRBV29-1, with TRBD1 matching 8 bases. Sequencing was performed on blood. For the CDR3, the DNA is TGCAGCGTGGGGGCAGGGGGCGAGCACAGATACGCGTATTTT. Amino acids: CSVGAGGEHRYAYF.